The 21 T cell receptor beta chains below come from one sample, sequenced in a study of cytomegalovirus exposure and HLA in healthy donors. The PCR employed 60 Vbeta primers together with 13 Jbeta primers. Data came from immunoSEQ multiplex PCR; TCRdb stores just in-frame clones and leaves some out. In the table there are roughly 240,000 clones, 82% of which are singletons. Sequenced material: PBMCs. These receptors came from a woman aged 40 to 50 in good health and CMV-seropositive.

The rearrangement joins TRBV6-1 to TRBJ1-5, with 7 bases identical to TRBD1. Trimming cost V 4 bases and J 0 bases; bases outside gene matches: 3. The CDR3 runs 15 residues. The germline V gene encodes CDR1 MNHNS and CDR2 SASEGT. In DNA form, the CDR3 reads TGTGCCAGCAGTGGAGGACAGGCTAGCAATCAGCCCCAGCATTTT. Translated, it gives CASSGGQASNQPQHF.

This clone has just one count. The CDR3 protein is CASSQDRSSNQPQHF. The DNA of the CDR3 is TGTGCCAGCAGCCAAGACAGGTCGAGCAATCAGCCCCAGCATTTT. The rearrangement joins TRBV7-9 to TRBJ1-5; TRBD1 is a possible D gene (6 bases). CDR3 length: 15 amino acids. V was cut by 5 bases and J by 1 base, with 12 bases left in between. Germline loops: CDR1 SEHNR, CDR2 FQNEAQ (reference sequence).

This chain joins TRBV5-1 and TRBJ1-4, with 7 positions matching TRBD1. The CDR3 totals 16 residues. Trimming removed 4 bases from V and 5 bases from J; junction bases left unmatched: 11. Per the germline V gene, CDR1 is SGHRS and CDR2 is YFSETQ. This CDR3 is CASSPWTGQTNEKLFF. The CDR3 coding sequence is TGCGCCAGCAGCCCTTGGACAGGACAAACGAATGAAAAACTGTTTTTT.

V is TRBV2 and J is TRBJ1-1; TRBD1 is a possible D gene (6 bases). The CDR3 covers 14 residues. Germline V lookup: CDR1 SNHLY, CDR2 FYNNEI. Between the trimmed V and J ends, which lost 7 bases and 0 bases, there was a span of 12 bases. DNA for the CDR3: TGTGCCAGCATTCTGGGGGCGATGAACACTGAAGCTTTCTTT. It codes for CASILGAMNTEAFF. Looking up the rest from reference TRBV2 and TRBJ1-1 gives the full variable domain: EPEVTQTPSHQVTQMGQEVILRCVPISNHLYFYWYRQILGQKVEFLVSFYNNEISEKSEIFDDQFSVERPDGSNFTLKIRSTKLEDSAMYFCASILGAMNTEAFFGQGTRLTVV.

V gene TRBV14 combines with J gene TRBJ1-1; D is uncertain. The germline V gene encodes CDR1 SGHDN and CDR2 FVKESK. Trimming stripped 1 base from V and 2 bases from J, with 5 bases between. This CDR3 has 13 residues. In DNA, the CDR3 is TGTGCCAGCAGCCAAGTTTATAACACTGAAGCTTTCTTT. Encoded protein: CASSQVYNTEAFF.

This chain uses TRBV10-2 with TRBJ2-7, with TRBD2 matching over 10 bases. This CDR3 is 15 amino acids long. Germline CDR1 and CDR2: WSHSY and SAAADI. With 3 bases clipped from V and 5 bases from J, the junction kept 7 bases outside the gene matches. CDR3 in DNA: TGCGCCAGCAGTGACCGGCGCCTAGCGGGAGACGAGCAGTACTTC. Protein sequence: CASSDRRLAGDEQYF.

The table lists this clone with a few counts. The chain has TRBV7-2 and TRBJ1-3; 9 bases match TRBD1. The CDR3 has 18 amino acids. V was clipped by 0 bases and J by 2 bases; unmatched bases: 8. The germline V gene has CDR1 SGHTA and CDR2 FQGNSA. CDR3 residues: CASSLAGQGIRTGNTIYF. The CDR3 DNA reads TGTGCCAGCAGCTTAGCGGGACAGGGAATAAGGACTGGAAACACCATATATTTT.

This chain uses TRBV10-2 with TRBJ2-7, with 8 bases that match TRBD2. The germline CDR1 and CDR2 sequences are WSHSY and SAAADI. Trimming at V came to 5 bases and at J to 0 bases, leaving 6 bases not matched to a gene. The CDR3 runs to 15 residues. CDR3 nucleotides: TGCGCCAGCAGTCCTCCGGGACTAGGCTCCTACGAGCAGTACTTC. Translating gives CASSPPGLGSYEQYF.

A single count supports this clone. The J gene is TRBJ2-2, the V gene TRBV19, with 8 bases aligning to TRBD2. V lost 3 bases, J lost 7 bases, and 7 bases stayed unmatched. The CDR3 consists of 15 residues. Germline CDR1 and CDR2: LNHDA and SQIVND (reference sequence). The chain's CDR3 is CASSITAGVVGELFF. CDR3 DNA: TGTGCCAGTAGTATCACAGCGGGAGTTGTCGGGGAGCTGTTTTTT. Full variable domain (outside the CDR3, taken from reference TRBV19 and TRBJ2-2): DGGITQSPKYLFRKEGQNVTLSCEQNLNHDAMYWYRQDPGQGLRLIYYSQIVNDFQKGDIAEGYSVSREKKESFPLTVTSAQKNPTAFYLCASSITAGVVGELFFGEGSRLTVL.

The chain is built from TRBV6-6 and TRBJ1-2, with D maybe TRBD1 (5 bases). The CDR3 sequence is 13 residues long. V was shortened by 5 bases and J by 2 bases, with 9 bases between the two germline ends. Germline V gene sequence: CDR1 MNHNY, CDR2 SVGAGI (reference sequence). This CDR3 is CASSAGGNYGYTF. As DNA, the CDR3 is TGTGCCAGCAGTGCGGGGGGGAACTATGGCTACACCTTC.

The table lists this clone with a few counts. The CDR3 reads CSVEEGSGRGEKLFF. CDR3 bases: TGCAGCGTTGAAGAGGGGAGCGGGCGGGGTGAAAAACTGTTTTTT. V usage is TRBV29-1 and J usage is TRBJ1-4; D remains ambiguous. This CDR3 is built from 15 residues. Germline V CDR1 and CDR2: SQVTM, ANQGSEA. V was clipped by 0 bases and J by 7 bases, with 15 bases between them.

This chain joins TRBV15 and TRBJ2-1, with 10 bases lining up with TRBD2. This CDR3 contains 15 residues. Per the germline V gene, CDR1 is LNHNV and CDR2 is YYDKDF (reference sequence). The trim removed 1 base at V and 8 bases at J, leaving 5 bases unmatched. Here the CDR3 reads CATSRASGSSHEQFF. The CDR3, as DNA: TGTGCCACCAGCAGAGCTAGCGGGAGCAGTCATGAGCAGTTCTTC.

This chain links TRBV6-6 with TRBJ1-1, with D unresolved. Germline V gene data show CDR1 as MNHNY and CDR2 as SVGAGI (reference sequence). The CDR3 loop spans 12 amino acids. V was shortened by 7 bases and J by 7 bases, with 13 bases between the two germline ends. DNA of the CDR3: TGTGCCAGCAAGGAAAGTGGGCTTGAAGCTTTCTTT. This gives the protein CASKESGLEAFF.

The rearrangement joins TRBV2 to TRBJ2-1; 13 bases fit TRBD2. Germline values: CDR1 SNHLY, CDR2 FYNNEI. V lost 6 bases, J lost 8 bases, and 7 bases stayed unmatched. The CDR3 is 15 amino acids. The CDR3 sequence: CASRIRLAGGDEQFF. CDR3 bases: TGTGCCAGCAGGATAAGACTAGCGGGAGGCGATGAGCAGTTCTTC.

This chain links TRBV7-3 with TRBJ2-1; TRBD1 might be the D (6 bases). This CDR3 has 12 residues. V dropped 6 bases and J dropped 7 bases, with 10 bases sitting between them. Germline CDR1 and CDR2: SGHTA and FQGTGA. In DNA, the CDR3 is TGTGCCAGCAGTCAACAGGGAAATGAGCAGTTCTTC. As protein: CASSQQGNEQFF.

The V call is TRBV19, the J call TRBJ2-7; 7 positions agree with TRBD1. The V and J ends lost 7 bases and 3 bases, in that order; junction bases with no gene match: 3. The CDR3 has 12 amino acids. The V gene's germline CDR1 is LNHDA and CDR2 SQIVND (reference sequence). The CDR3 is CASKGAGYEQYF. The CDR3 nucleotides read TGTGCCAGTAAGGGGGCAGGCTACGAGCAGTACTTC.

This chain connects TRBV30 to TRBJ2-5; D might be TRBD1 (8 bases). Deletions cut 6 bases from V and 11 bases from J, with 22 bases between. Germline V gene sequence: CDR1 GTSNPN, CDR2 SVGIG (reference sequence). The CDR3 consists of 13 residues. CDR3 region: CACSGQGAREQYF. As DNA, the CDR3 is TGTGCCTGCTCGGGTCAGGGGGCGCGGGAGCAGTACTTC.

The gene calls are TRBV10-3 and TRBJ1-1; perhaps TRBD1 as D (5 bases). CDR1 is ENHRY and CDR2 is SYGVKD in the germline V gene. V was shortened by 0 bases and J by 7 bases, with 15 bases between the two germline ends. This CDR3 has 15 residues. The CDR3 DNA follows: TGTGCCATCAGTGAGTCTGGGGCCCGACAATATGAAGCTTTCTTT. This encodes CAISESGARQYEAFF.

The chain carries TRBV19 and TRBJ2-7; TRBD2 matches 7 bases. Germline V lookup: CDR1 LNHDA, CDR2 SQIVND (reference sequence). The CDR3 loop spans 15 amino acids. Germline trimming cut 4 bases from V and 3 bases from J; bases unmatched to any gene: 9. The DNA for the CDR3 is TGTGCCAGTAGTACTCCTAGCGGAGATCTCTACGAGCAGTACTTC. It specifies CASSTPSGDLYEQYF.

This rearrangement joins TRBV9 to TRBJ2-5; 7 nucleotides align to TRBD2. The last part of the DNA fits TRBJ2-7 better; the J call may be wrong. Germline lookup yields CDR1 SGDLS and CDR2 YYNGEE. This CDR3 has 15 residues. The CDR3, as DNA: TGTGCCAGCAGTGGAGATGCGGGGGACCCCTACGAGCAGTACTTC. Protein product: CASSGDAGDPYEQYF.

The V gene is TRBV30, the J gene TRBJ1-1; perhaps TRBD1 as D (6 bases). The CDR3 covers 13 residues. Germline assignment: CDR1 GTSNPN and CDR2 SVGIG (reference sequence). V lost 7 bases to trimming and J lost 2 bases, with 14 bases between them. The CDR3 region is CASDRTTNTEAFF. In nucleotides, the CDR3 is TGTGCCTCTGACAGGACCACTAACACTGAAGCTTTCTTT.